This TCR beta chain stems from a study of T-cell memory formation after mild COVID-19. Via MiXCR, TCRdb re-called the 5' RACE reads, giving one row per CDR3 protein. This sample carries some 100,000 distinct CDR3 sequences, more than 9.5% of them seen once, and the ten largest clones take about 40%. Germline V CDR1 and CDR2: DFQATT, SNEGSKA (reference sequence). Trimming stripped 8 bases from V and 6 bases from J, with 17 bases between. The CDR3 loop spans 14 amino acids. This clonotype was counted between two and nine times. The chain is built from TRBV20-1 and TRBJ1-6; unclear D gene. What was sequenced was PBMCs or a T cell subset sorted from them (not recorded which). The sequence came from a man aged 18 to 35 who had mild COVID-19 (a few samples of this study predate the infection). Cell type and time point are not known. The chain's CDR3 is CSPESTDFNSPLHF. The CDR3 DNA reads TGCAGTCCCGAGTCAACAGACTTTAATTCACCCCTCCACTTT.